Listed below are T cell receptor beta chains from one sample, sequenced in a study of CD4 T cells in relation to SARS-CoV-2 and coronaviruses. Some clones are missing from TCRdb's copy, which holds only in-frame ones; the method was immunoSEQ multiplex PCR. The sample holds roughly 21,000 clones, around 78% seen once. For these TCRs, the target antigens are not known. Source material: CD4+ T cells from PBMCs, cultured in vitro. Receptors were obtained from a human donor in good health. The CDR3 runs from the conserved cysteine through the conserved F or W. A D gene is named only where the DNA matches it firmly. The size field is filled for only some rows; it gives once, few, many or a size class.

d_call j_call clone_size v_call cdr3_aa cdr3_nt
- TRBJ2-4 - TRBV6-5 CASSPSPRSENIQYF TGTGCCAGCAGTCCTTCCCCTAGATCGGAAAACATTCAGTACTTC
- TRBJ1-3 - TRBV11-2 CASSMGSGNTIYF TGTGCCAGCAGCATGGGCTCTGGAAACACCATATATTTT
- TRBJ2-5 - TRBV27 CASSPRRAMGETQYF TGTGCCAGCAGCCCTAGGAGGGCCATGGGAGAGACCCAGTACTTC
- TRBJ2-3 - TRBV18 CASSPGVGGGNTQYF TGTGCCAGCTCACCCGGAGTTGGTGGGGGGAATACGCAGTATTTT
- TRBJ2-1 once TRBV9 CASSVEVWGADNEQFF TGTGCCAGCAGCGTAGAAGTCTGGGGCGCGGATAATGAGCAGTTCTTC
TRBD2 TRBJ2-5 - TRBV19 CASSKGLAGGPQETQYF TGTGCCAGTAGTAAGGGACTAGCGGGAGGCCCACAAGAGACCCAGTACTTC
TRBD1 TRBJ1-2 - TRBV30 CAWGQGEGYTF TGTGCCTGGGGACAGGGGGAAGGCTACACCTTC
TRBD1 TRBJ2-2 once TRBV6-1 CASSEGTGDTGELFF TGTGCCAGCAGTGAAGGGACAGGGGACACCGGGGAGCTGTTTTTT
TRBD1 TRBJ2-7 - TRBV28 CASRPPGQGTYEQYF TGTGCCAGCAGGCCTCCGGGACAGGGGACCTACGAGCAGTACTTC
TRBD1 TRBJ1-2 - TRBV5-1 CASSLRSGTEMGGYTF TGCGCCAGCAGCCTTCGCTCCGGGACAGAGATGGGGGGCTACACCTTC
TRBD2 TRBJ2-1 - TRBV5-4 CASSPGTSGAYNEQFF TGTGCCAGCAGCCCCGGGACTAGCGGAGCCTACAATGAGCAGTTCTTC
TRBD2 TRBJ2-5 once TRBV10-2 CASSSRAGVGETQYF TGCGCCAGCAGCTCCCGGGCGGGAGTTGGAGAGACCCAGTACTTC
TRBD2 TRBJ2-7 few TRBV5-4 CASSSLAGVGEQYF TGTGCCAGCAGCTCCTTAGCGGGAGTGGGGGAGCAGTACTTC
- TRBJ2-3 - TRBV28 CASSLPVRADTQYF TGTGCCAGCAGTCTCCCTGTTCGCGCAGATACGCAGTATTTT
TRBD1 TRBJ2-2 few TRBV10-3 CAISPGTGADTGELFF TGTGCCATCAGTCCCGGGACAGGGGCCGACACCGGGGAGCTGTTTTTT
- TRBJ2-7 - TRBV30 CAWRMSGFRSYEQYF TGTGCCTGGAGAATGAGTGGCTTCCGATCCTACGAGCAGTACTTC
TRBD1 TRBJ1-5 - TRBV28 CASSTKGQGGNQHF TGTGCCAGCAGTACTAAGGGACAGGGGGGGAACCAGCATTTT
TRBD2 TRBJ2-5 once TRBV28 CASSSVTSGRAFGETQYF TGTGCCAGCAGTTCCGTGACTAGCGGGAGGGCCTTCGGCGAGACCCAGTACTTC
TRBD1 TRBJ2-7 - TRBV3-1/TRBV3-2 CASSTRDRSYEQYF TGTGCCAGCAGCACCCGGGACAGGAGTTACGAGCAGTACTTC
- TRBJ2-7 - TRBV15 CATSRERVSYEQYF TGTGCCACCAGCAGAGAAAGGGTATCCTACGAGCAGTACTTC
- TRBJ1-1 few TRBV7-9 CASSSGRQNTEAFF TGTGCCAGCAGCTCGGGACGGCAGAACACTGAAGCTTTCTTT
TRBD2 TRBJ2-7 - TRBV10-3 CAISESGTSLSEQYF TGTGCCATCAGTGAGTCCGGGACTAGTCTCAGCGAGCAGTACTTC
- TRBJ2-7 - TRBV6-2/TRBV6-3 CASSPGQITYEQYF TGTGCCAGCAGTCCCGGACAGATAACCTACGAGCAGTACTTC
- TRBJ2-1 - TRBV27 CASSSVGGNTDSKQFF TGTGCCAGCAGTTCCGTTGGCGGGAACACCGACTCAAAGCAGTTCTTC
- TRBJ1-1 - TRBV5-1 CASSRTRPGTEAFF TGCGCCAGCAGCAGGACCCGACCCGGCACTGAAGCTTTCTTT
- TRBJ2-7 - TRBV12-3/TRBV12-4 CASSLGVGAEQYF TGTGCCAGCAGTTTAGGTGTAGGGGCCGAGCAGTACTTC
TRBD2 TRBJ2-1 - TRBV27 CASSLGTSGYNEQFF TGTGCCAGCAGCCTAGGGACTAGCGGCTACAATGAGCAGTTCTTC
TRBD1 TRBJ2-7 few TRBV4-1 CASSFPGTGVYEQYF TGCGCCAGCAGCTTTCCCGGGACAGGGGTCTACGAGCAGTACTTC
TRBD2 TRBJ2-1 - TRBV10-3 CAISESASGRTSSYNEQFF TGTGCCATCAGTGAGTCTGCTAGCGGGAGGACTAGCTCCTACAATGAGCAGTTCTTC
- TRBJ2-2 few TRBV10-1 CASSTRTGELFF TGCGCCAGCAGTACGAGGACCGGGGAGCTGTTTTTT
- TRBJ2-6 - TRBV25-1 CASSEYTASGANVLTF TGTGCCAGCAGTGAATATACCGCCTCTGGGGCCAACGTCCTGACTTTC
- TRBJ2-5 - TRBV5-6 CASSLRGGAGEETQYF TGTGCCAGCAGCTTGAGAGGGGGAGCAGGAGAAGAGACCCAGTACTTC
- TRBJ2-4 - TRBV9 CASSDGLGGPKNIQYF TGTGCCAGCAGCGATGGCCTAGGGGGACCCAAAAACATTCAGTACTTC
- TRBJ2-5 - TRBV3-1/TRBV3-2 CASSQDRSGETQYF TGTGCCAGCAGCCAAGATAGGAGTGGGGAGACCCAGTACTTC
- TRBJ1-5 - TRBV15 CATSRARFNQPQHF TGTGCCACCAGCAGAGCCCGGTTCAATCAGCCCCAGCATTTT
- TRBJ2-3 - TRBV28 CASTAPNRGTDTQYF TGTGCCAGCACGGCTCCTAACCGGGGCACAGATACGCAGTATTTT
TRBD2 TRBJ2-1 - TRBV3-1/TRBV3-2 CASSQGRETYNEQFF TGTGCCAGCAGCCAAGGGCGGGAGACCTACAATGAGCAGTTCTTC
- TRBJ2-7 - TRBV6-5 CASSYSDSYEQYF TGTGCCAGCAGTTACTCGGACAGTTACGAGCAGTACTTC
- TRBJ1-2 - TRBV28 CASSPAGLGYTF TGTGCCAGCAGTCCGGCAGGGCTCGGCTACACCTTC
TRBD1 TRBJ1-1 once TRBV7-9 CASSGQGNTEAFF TGTGCCAGCAGCGGACAGGGCAACACTGAAGCTTTCTTT
- TRBJ2-5 - TRBV3-1/TRBV3-2 CASSQGIWSGTQETQYF TGTGCCAGCAGCCAAGGAATTTGGAGCGGAACCCAAGAGACCCAGTACTTC
- TRBJ1-1 - TRBV30 CAWSVGRMNTEAFF TGTGCCTGGAGTGTCGGCAGAATGAACACTGAAGCTTTCTTT
- TRBJ1-1 - TRBV19 CASSIAGSGAFF TGTGCCAGTAGTATAGCCGGGAGCGGAGCTTTCTTT
- TRBJ2-1 - TRBV19 CASSNPGLGNEQFF TGTGCCAGTAGTAATCCGGGACTCGGAAATGAGCAGTTCTTC
TRBD2 TRBJ2-2 - TRBV24-1 CATSDFGTSGILSSGELFF TGTGCCACCAGTGATTTCGGCACTAGCGGGATCTTGAGTTCCGGGGAGCTGTTTTTT
TRBD2 TRBJ2-5 - TRBV3-1/TRBV3-2 CASLASGIQETQYF TGTGCCAGTCTGGCTAGCGGGATCCAAGAGACCCAGTACTTC
TRBD2 TRBJ2-2 - TRBV2 CASSDLGRAGGTGELFF TGTGCCAGCAGTGATTTAGGCCGAGCGGGAGGTACCGGGGAGCTGTTTTTT
TRBD2 TRBJ2-3 - TRBV10-1 CASSERGADTQYF TGCGCCAGCAGTGAGCGGGGGGCAGATACGCAGTATTTT
- TRBJ1-2 - TRBV19 CASSPGRVNYGYTF TGTGCCAGTTCGCCCGGCAGGGTGAACTATGGCTACACCTTC
TRBD2 TRBJ2-5 - TRBV18 CASSPSVTSGRAGKETQYF TGTGCCAGCTCACCATCCGTGACTAGCGGGAGGGCCGGAAAAGAGACCCAGTACTTC
TRBD1 TRBJ1-2 - TRBV18 CASSPSGTGEFYGYTF TGTGCCAGCTCACCTTCCGGGACAGGGGAGTTCTATGGCTACACCTTC
- TRBJ1-1 - TRBV5-8 CASSGLGLLAFF TGTGCCAGCTCGGGCCTGGGGCTACTAGCTTTCTTT
- TRBJ2-2 - TRBV27 CASSGVGGPGTGELFF TGTGCCAGCAGTGGGGTGGGGGGGCCCGGCACCGGGGAGCTGTTTTTT
TRBD2 TRBJ2-7 - TRBV12-5 CASGFVGRAPFGQYF TGTGCTAGTGGTTTTGTCGGGAGGGCCCCGTTCGGGCAGTACTTC
TRBD2 TRBJ2-7 - TRBV20-1 CSASPSGMRDYEQYF TGCAGTGCTAGTCCTAGCGGGATGAGGGACTACGAGCAGTACTTC
TRBD2 TRBJ2-3 - TRBV5-1 CASSTGTSGGSGDTQYF TGCGCCAGCAGCACAGGGACTAGCGGGGGCTCGGGAGATACGCAGTATTTT
- TRBJ2-3 once TRBV18 CASSSISTGTHSTDTQYF TGTGCCAGCTCATCGATATCAACCGGGACACATAGCACAGATACGCAGTATTTT
TRBD2 TRBJ2-3 - TRBV7-6 CASSFFRGTSGTDTQYF TGTGCCAGCAGCTTTTTTCGTGGGACTAGCGGCACAGATACGCAGTATTTT
TRBD2 TRBJ2-4 - TRBV7-8 CASSPLNRGEGNIQYF TGTGCCAGCAGCCCCCTCAATCGGGGGGAGGGAAACATTCAGTACTTC
- TRBJ1-2 - TRBV27 CASSLGGAPDGYTF TGTGCCAGCAGTTTAGGGGGGGCGCCTGATGGCTACACCTTC